A single sample gave rise to the 24 T cell receptor beta chains below, sequenced in a study of T cells in Graves' hyperthyroidism and ophthalmopathy. Amplified TCR beta CDR3 regions came from RNA transcripts. The primer set for the first-round RT-PCR of the TCR CDR3 was HTBI. One entry per CDR3 protein, called by TCRdb with MiXCR from the multiplex PCR reads. The sample includes about 200,000 distinct CDR3 sequences, roughly a sixth of them seen just once. The sample comprised blood. These TCRs come from a woman in her forties or fifties with Graves' hyperthyroidism.

Ten or more counts support this clonotype. The chain has TRBV20-1 and TRBJ2-3; 8 bases align to TRBD2. Trimming at V came to 6 bases and at J to 3 bases, leaving 14 bases not matched to a gene. The length of the CDR3 is 16 residues. Germline V lookup: CDR1 DFQATT, CDR2 SNEGSKA (reference sequence). This CDR3 is CSARREDMVVTDTQYF. The CDR3, as DNA: TGCAGTGCGCGGCGGGAGGATATGGTTGTAACAGATACGCAGTATTTT.

This clonotype was counted at least ten times. The chain recombines TRBV27 with TRBJ2-7; 12 nucleotides agree with TRBD2. The CDR3 is made up of 14 amino acids. The germline V gene has CDR1 MNHEY and CDR2 SMNVEV (reference sequence). J gave up 3 bases and V 6 bases, and 3 bases lay outside the gene matches. CDR3 sequence reads: CASSRTSGNYEQYF. CDR3 in DNA: TGTGCCAGCAGCCGGACTAGCGGGAACTACGAGCAGTACTTC.

There are a few counts of this clonotype. V and J are TRBV11-2 and TRBJ1-2; 7 nucleotides agree with TRBD1. V dropped 10 bases and J dropped 6; count of bases not matched to a gene: 14. The CDR3 consists of 14 residues. The V gene's germline CDR1 is SGHAT and CDR2 FQNNGV. The DNA for the CDR3 is TGTGCCACCTTTCTGAGTGGCAGGGGGGATGGCTACACCTTC. Amino acids: CATFLSGRGDGYTF. Drawing the rest from reference TRBV11-2 and TRBJ1-2, the complete variable domain is EAGVAQSPRYKIIEKRQSVAFWCNPISGHATLYWYQQILGQGPKLLIQFQNNGVVDDSQLPKDRFSAERLKGVDSTLKIQPAKLEDSAVYLCATFLSGRGDGYTFGSGTRLTVV.

In its sample, this clonotype was seen many times. The chain couples TRBV20-1 to TRBJ2-3; 8 bases line up with TRBD2. Trimming at V came to 6 bases and at J to 4 bases, leaving 12 bases not matched to a gene. The length of the CDR3 is 15 residues. Germline CDR1 is DFQATT and CDR2 is SNEGSKA (reference sequence). CDR3 sequence reads: CSARSGGGFADTQYF. The CDR3 bases are TGCAGTGCCAGGTCCGGGGGGGGGTTCGCAGATACGCAGTATTTT.

This clonotype was picked up many times. V is TRBV13 and J is TRBJ1-3; possibly TRBD1 for D (6 bases). V was trimmed by 5 bases and J by 1 base, leaving 12 bases between them. CDR1 is PRHDT and CDR2 is FYEKMQ in the germline V gene (reference sequence). The CDR3 loop spans 15 amino acids. The CDR3 here is CASSVGQRSGNTIYF. The CDR3 bases are TGTGCCAGCAGCGTCGGACAGAGGTCTGGAAACACCATATATTTT.

The chain couples TRBV30 to TRBJ2-1; tentative D call: TRBD2 (5 bases). Germline V gene lookup returns CDR1 GTSNPN and CDR2 SVGIG (reference sequence). This CDR3 spans 13 amino acids. V lost 1 base to trimming and J lost 9 bases, with 13 bases between them. The DNA for the CDR3 is TGTGCCTGGAGTGGGGAGATTCGGCTTGAGCAGTTCTTC. Translated: CAWSGEIRLEQFF.

The V gene is TRBV7-3, the J gene TRBJ2-3; D may be TRBD1 or TRBD2 (5 bases each). Germline assignment: CDR1 SGHTA and CDR2 FQGTGA. Between the trimmed V and J ends, which lost 2 bases and 3 bases, there was a span of 15 bases. The CDR3 covers 16 residues. For the CDR3, the DNA is TGTGCCAGCAGCTTAGGGGCCGGGGAGCGAACAGATACGCAGTATTTT. Translation gives CASSLGAGERTDTQYF.

The genes are TRBV5-1 and TRBJ1-1, with 7 bases aligning to TRBD1. The CDR3 runs 15 residues. Trimming cost V 0 bases and J 4 bases; bases outside gene matches: 6. Germline assignment: CDR1 SGHRS and CDR2 YFSETQ. The CDR3 nucleotides read TGCGCCAGCAGCTTGGACCCCGACAGGGTCACTGAAGCTTTCTTT. Its protein is CASSLDPDRVTEAFF.

This clonotype was seen many times. The chain carries TRBV28 and TRBJ2-1, with D maybe TRBD2 (6 bases). The germline V gene has CDR1 MDHEN and CDR2 SYDVKM. V was trimmed by 5 bases and J by 6 bases, leaving 14 bases between them. This CDR3 has 14 amino acids. The CDR3, as DNA: TGTGCCAGCAGTATATCGGGGGAACGCAATGAGCAGTTCTTC. As protein: CASSISGERNEQFF.

This clonotype was counted ten times or more. The chain couples TRBV11-2 to TRBJ1-1, with D tentatively TRBD1 (5 bases). The CDR3 has 13 amino acids. Trimming removed 1 base at V and 8 bases at J, with 11 bases between. Germline V gene lookup returns CDR1 SGHAT and CDR2 FQNNGV. CDR3 loop: CASSLASNREAFF. CDR3 nucleotide sequence: TGTGCCAGCAGCTTAGCATCCAACAGGGAAGCTTTCTTT.

Only a few counts were recorded for this clonotype. The genes are TRBV27 and TRBJ2-7, with 13 nucleotides matching TRBD2. The length of the CDR3 is 13 residues. V was pared by 9 bases and J by 8 bases, with 7 bases of the junction left unmatched. Germline V gene data show CDR1 as MNHEY and CDR2 as SMNVEV (reference sequence). This CDR3 reads CASQPGLAGKQYF. The CDR3 coding sequence is TGTGCCAGTCAGCCGGGACTAGCGGGAAAGCAGTACTTC.

Many counts were recorded for this clonotype. The chain employs TRBV7-9 and TRBJ1-1, with a weak D call TRBD1 (6 bases). V dropped 3 bases and J dropped 2 bases, with 22 bases sitting between them. CDR1 and CDR2 (germline): SEHNR, FQNEAQ (reference sequence). The CDR3 contains 18 residues. The CDR3: CASSLAAGGGRGNTEAFF. CDR3 sequence (DNA): TGTGCCAGCAGCTTGGCAGCCGGTGGGGGCCGGGGTAACACTGAAGCTTTCTTT.

The chain carries TRBV10-3 and TRBJ2-7; TRBD1 is a possible D gene (5 bases). V was pared by 3 bases and J by 2 bases, with 14 bases between. The CDR3 has 15 amino acids. Looked up from germline, CDR1 is ENHRY and CDR2 is SYGVKD. The CDR3 DNA is TGTGCCATCAGTGAAGGCGCCAGGGCAACCTACGAGCAGTACTTC. Protein product: CAISEGARATYEQYF.

In this sample, this clonotype turned up many times. CDR3: CASSLRNSGEKLFF. CDR3 nucleotide sequence: TGTGCCAGCAGTTTAAGGAACAGCGGTGAAAAACTGTTTTTT. V is TRBV12-3 or TRBV12-4 and J is TRBJ1-4; no firm D call. This CDR3 contains 14 residues. The V end lost 2 bases, the J end lost 7 bases, and 11 bases lay between the germline ends.

This clonotype has more than one count but fewer than ten. V gene TRBV6-1 combines with J gene TRBJ1-2; D not certain. The V gene lost 6 bases and the J gene lost 4 bases, with 12 bases spanning the gap. The CDR3 contains 13 residues. Germline V gene lookup returns CDR1 MNHNS and CDR2 SASEGT. The CDR3 here is CASSSDKIYGYTF. The CDR3 nucleotides are TGTGCCAGCAGCTCCGACAAGATCTATGGCTACACCTTC.

In this sample, this clonotype turned up many times. The chain combines TRBV7-3 with TRBJ1-1; a possible D gene is TRBD1 (5 bases). Trimming pared 5 bases from V and 4 bases from J, leaving 11 bases between. Per the germline V gene, CDR1 is SGHTA and CDR2 is FQGTGA. The CDR3 has 13 residues. The CDR3 sequence: CASSTGPSTEAFF. DNA of the CDR3: TGTGCCAGCAGCACAGGCCCCAGCACTGAAGCTTTCTTT.

A note on this clonotype: This may come from a read error, since a much larger clone is one base off. This chain uses TRBV30 with TRBJ1-2; D remains ambiguous. The length of the CDR3 is 14 residues. Germline V gene data show CDR1 as GTSNPN and CDR2 as SVGIG (reference sequence). V was cut by 1 base and J by 7 bases, with 16 bases left in between. This chain's CDR3 is CAWSATGRLFGYTF. In DNA form, the CDR3 reads TGTGCCTGGAGTGCGACGGGCAGGTTGTTTGGCTACACCTTC.

This clonotype was recorded many times. This chain uses TRBV11-3 with TRBJ1-4; 8 bases map to TRBD1. This CDR3 comprises 15 residues. Germline V CDR1 and CDR2: SGHNT, YENEEA. Germline trimming cut 1 base from V and 8 bases from J; bases unmatched to any gene: 6. CDR3 residues: CASSLAGQGGEKLFF. CDR3 sequence (DNA): TGTGCCAGCAGCTTAGCCGGACAGGGCGGGGAAAAACTGTTTTTT.

This clonotype was observed many times. The rearrangement links TRBV6-5 to TRBJ2-3, with 7 bases matching TRBD2. The trim removed 0 bases at V and 6 bases at J, leaving 9 bases unmatched. Germline V gene data show CDR1 as MNHEY and CDR2 as SVGAGI. CDR3 length equals 16 residues. CDR3 residues: CASSYSNPSGGDTQYF. CDR3 nucleotide sequence: TGTGCCAGCAGTTACTCGAATCCTAGCGGTGGCGATACGCAGTATTTT.

This clonotype was seen ten or more times. This rearrangement joins TRBV20-1 to TRBJ2-3, with 9 bases that match TRBD2. Germline values: CDR1 DFQATT, CDR2 SNEGSKA (reference sequence). The CDR3 spans 14 residues. V was pared by 7 bases and J by 2 bases, with 7 bases of the junction left unmatched. The CDR3 DNA sequence: TGCAGTGTGCGGCTAGCGGGGACCACAGATACGCAGTATTTT. Its translation: CSVRLAGTTDTQYF.

The V call is TRBV5-6, the J call TRBJ1-1; no definite D call. The CDR3 sequence is 14 residues long. Germline CDR1 SGHDT, CDR2 YYEEEE. Trimming pared 3 bases from V and 3 bases from J, leaving 12 bases between. CDR3 region: CASSSLGGDTEAFF. In DNA, the CDR3 is TGTGCCAGCAGCTCATTAGGTGGAGACACTGAAGCTTTCTTT.

The chain employs TRBV12-3 or TRBV12-4 and TRBJ2-3; 8 bases are a match to TRBD2. This CDR3 is 14 amino acids long. J was trimmed by 5 bases and V by 6 bases; bases with no gene match: 7. CDR3 coding DNA: TGTGCCAGCAGGATTAGCGGGAAGATAGATACGCAGTATTTT. This translates into CASRISGKIDTQYF.

The chain recombines TRBV15 with TRBJ2-3; D unresolved. Trimming took off 4 bases at V and 2 bases at J, with 13 bases between the two ends. CDR1 LNHNV and CDR2 YYDKDF come from the germline V gene (reference sequence). The CDR3 has 15 amino acids. The CDR3 region has the DNA TGTGCCACCAGCAACGAACAGACTTACACAGATACGCAGTATTTT. Translated: CATSNEQTYTDTQYF.

The rearrangement joins TRBV19 to TRBJ1-5; D not resolved. Germline loops: CDR1 LNHDA, CDR2 SQIVND (reference sequence). V was pared by 7 bases and J by 1 base, with 5 bases between. The CDR3 loop spans 12 amino acids. The CDR3 sequence: CASNDSNQPQHF. CDR3 DNA: TGTGCCAGTAATGACAGCAATCAGCCCCAGCATTTT.